This T cell receptor (beta chain) emerged from a study of CD8+ T cells in alopecia areata. Overall study context: For the treated group, dosing was oral tofacitinib at 5 to 10 mg twice daily. Study conclusions and caveats: Especially in alopecia totalis/universalis, lesional scalp showed greater clonality than normal scalp did.

For this clone: Its cognate antigen is unknown.

Alopecia areata patients provided lesional scalp punch biopsies and peripheral blood. PBMCs provided sorted CD4+ and CD8+ T cells. V lost 1 base, J lost 5 bases, and 11 bases stayed unmatched. The CDR3 runs to 17 residues. The germline gives CDR1 KGHSH, CDR2 LQKENI. Following extraction, RNA underwent reverse transcription to cDNA, which served as the sequencing template. Sequencing was performed with immunoSEQ multiplex PCR; in TCRdb, only in-frame clones are kept and a portion is missing. The sample carries 110,000 to 150,000 clones, approximately 49% recorded once. The chain carries TRBV18 and TRBJ2-5; 9 bases agree with TRBD2. The clonotype was recovered from a human donor with alopecia areata. The sequences come from CD4+ T cells sorted from blood, collected at week 0. In nucleotides, the CDR3 is TGTGCCAGCTCACCACTAGCGACTAGCGGCCCCAGTGAGACCCAGTACTTC. Translated, it gives CASSPLATSGPSETQYF.